This T cell receptor (beta chain) was profiled in a study of blood T cells in healthy people across ages (dated by TCRdb to between 2014 and 2016). Background for the entire study: In model experiments, roughly one uniquely barcoded TCR beta cDNA molecule per two T cells was captured by template switching. To track age-related changes in TCR beta repertoire diversity, the study relied on deep sequencing normalized with unique cDNA molecular identifiers. The donors were divided into four age groups: young (average about 15 years), middle-aged (approximately 39), aged (about 61) and long-lived (roughly 82). Donors of different ages were randomly distributed across sequencing lanes to avoid experimental bias. Using the same blood draw, the study looked at two additional independent replicas of 1 million unique cDNA reads for two donors, one aged 18 to 29 and the other aged 80 or older. Overall results and qualifications from the work: Conclusive comparison of naive and antigen-experienced compartments was prevented by the profiling of bulk unsorted PBMCs. The percentage of naive T cells measured by flow cytometry correlated strongly with observed TCR beta diversity. Because the CMV infection status of the donors was unknown, age-related changes in expanded clonotypes may potentially have been confounded. Total diversity estimates from one million sequenced T cells were considered lower bounds and underestimates. Compared with the aged group, more naive CD4+ T cells, fewer expanded clones and increased TCR diversity were shown by the long-lived group, suggesting age selection. Observed TCR beta diversity per million T cells fell roughly linearly with age, and a significant reduction was already apparent by age around 40.

As for this clonotype: The target of this receptor is not known. No base-level quality is on record; no much larger clone is a single base apart.

Systemically healthy Caucasian individuals from Russia, roughly 40 in total and aged roughly 6 to 90 years, were included as donors. Each donor gave about 9.7 milliliters of peripheral blood, drawn into EDTA-treated Vacutainer tubes. Ficoll-Paque density-gradient centrifugation was used to isolate PBMCs, with at least 6.5 million per sample. Trizol reagent was used to extract total RNA from the PBMCs, yielding at least 5.5 micrograms per sample. The percentages of naive CD45RAhigh/CD27high T cells were determined by flow cytometry on a PBMC aliquot from every donor. Spanning cysteine to phenylalanine, the CDR3 consists of 16 amino acids. The only DNA kept is the CDR3, 48 bases in frame from the first base. Trimming at the junction amounts to 1 base on V and 2 bases on J, and the germline ends lie 11 bases apart. CDR1 and CDR2 are drawn from the germline V gene (reference sequence): SEHNR, FQNEAQ.

Library method: 5' RACE. The instrument given in TCRdb is Illumina HiSeq 2500. A second about 7 to 11 cycle PCR used a sample-barcoded 5' primer and a J-beta primer mix. A unique molecular identifier was introduced onto each TCR beta cDNA molecule by a template-switch 5' adaptor carrying 12 random nucleotides. Each sample yielded at least 2.5 million CDR3-containing paired-end reads. First-strand cDNA synthesis was performed from all RNA using the Mint cDNA synthesis kit, with priming by a TRBC-specific oligonucleotide. After uracil-DNA glycosylase treatment, a first 18-cycle PCR used universal primers M1SS and BC2_uni_R on all cDNA. In the authors' own workflow: Each sample was normalized by randomly selecting 1 million high-quality reads, each carrying a distinct molecular identifier. Reads sharing molecular identifiers were discarded rather than binned into consensus sequences. CDR3 identification, clonotype clustering and error correction used MiTCR with a Q25 quality threshold and the strictest error-elimination algorithm. Lower-bound total TCR beta diversity was estimated with a nonparametric unseen species model using Euler transformation. TCRdb reran the public reads through fastp at Q25 and MiXCR, keeping productive beta chains. Each entry merges the rows of one CDR3 protein and shows their most common DNA and genes. TCRdb's processing, not the authors', yielded these V and J calls. Across this sample there are about 1.8 million distinct CDR3 sequences, with around 48% seen only once. The top ten hold approximately 2% of the sample.

The sequence derives from a woman aged 35 to 49 in good health. Sequencing was performed on blood. The rearranged segments are TRBV7-9 and TRBJ1-4; the D gene remains uncertain. The DNA sequence is given as TGTGCCAGCAGCTTAGTGGCCGTCAGGACTAATGAAAAACTGTTTTTT. This translates into CASSLVAVRTNEKLFF. Outside the CDR3, residues come from the reference TRBV7-9 and TRBJ1-4 proteins, so the full variable domain is: DTGVSQNPRHKITKRGQNVTFRCDPISEHNRLYWYRQTLGQGPEFLTYFQNEAQLEKSRLLSDRFSAERPKGSFSTLEIQRTEQGDSAMYLCASSLVAVRTNEKLFFGSGTQLSVL.